A single sample is the source of the 20 T cell receptor beta chains below, sequenced in a study of cytomegalovirus exposure and HLA in healthy donors. The PCR employed 60 Vbeta primers together with 13 Jbeta primers. TCRdb's copy holds only in-frame clones and misses some; the assay was immunoSEQ multiplex PCR. The sample shows about 210,000 clones, around 84% of them seen only once. The sample was PBMCs. Receptors were obtained from a man aged 35-49 years in good health and CMV-seropositive.

This sequence joins TRBV5-1 and TRBJ1-3; D uncertain. Trimming cost V 1 base and J 2 bases, with 13 bases left between them. The CDR3 is 16 residues long. The germline CDR1 and CDR2 sequences are SGHRS and YFSETQ. Written as DNA, the CDR3 is TGCGCCAGCAGCTTGACTTCTGGTATCGCTGGAAACACCATATATTTT. Its translation is CASSLTSGIAGNTIYF.

This clone appeared once. CDR3 region: CASSDPSISARGSSGTEAFF. CDR3 DNA: TGTGCCAGTAGTGACCCCTCAATTTCAGCCAGGGGTTCGTCGGGCACTGAAGCTTTCTTT. V usage is TRBV19 and J usage is TRBJ1-1, with D possibly being TRBD1 (6 bases). The V end lost 5 bases, the J end lost 4 bases, and 32 bases lay between the germline ends. This CDR3 contains 20 residues. Germline V gives CDR1 LNHDA, CDR2 SQIVND (reference sequence).

The chain recombines TRBV7-9 with TRBJ1-1; 9 nucleotides match TRBD1. The CDR3 has 13 residues. Trimming took 5 bases from V and 5 from J; bases not matched to a gene: 3. Germline V gene sequence: CDR1 SEHNR, CDR2 FQNEAQ (reference sequence). This CDR3 is CASSRDRETEAFF. CDR3 coding DNA: TGTGCCAGCAGCCGGGACAGGGAGACTGAAGCTTTCTTT.

This chain links TRBV5-1 with TRBJ2-7; D possibly corresponds to TRBD2 (5 bases). The germline CDR1 and CDR2 sequences are SGHRS and YFSETQ. The CDR3 has 15 residues. The V gene lost 3 bases and the J gene lost 4 bases, with 17 bases spanning the gap. CDR3 sequence: CASSSLSSTTYEQYF. The CDR3 coding sequence is TGCGCCAGCAGCTCCCTTTCTAGCACCACTTACGAGCAGTACTTC.

Turning to this clone: Other DNA sequences within the sample encode an identical CDR3. The CDR3 sequence: CASGQGTGGANVLTF. The CDR3 DNA reads as TGCGCCAGCGGGCAGGGTACTGGTGGGGCCAACGTCCTGACTTTC. The gene calls are TRBV5-1 and TRBJ2-6; tentatively, D is TRBD1 (5 bases). With 7 bases removed from V and 3 bases from J, the gap between germline ends came to 14 bases. Germline V gene data show CDR1 as SGHRS and CDR2 as YFSETQ. The CDR3 length is 15 residues.

The gene calls are TRBV9 and TRBJ2-1, with 10 bases aligning to TRBD2. The CDR3 extends over 15 amino acids. V shed 3 bases, J shed 4 bases, and the junction held 4 bases outside the gene matches. Germline V gene data show CDR1 as SGDLS and CDR2 as YYNGEE. DNA of the CDR3: TGTGCCAGCAGCGACCCGGGACTAGCGTACAATGAGCAGTTCTTC. Protein product: CASSDPGLAYNEQFF.

This clone occurred a few times. This chain connects TRBV14 to TRBJ2-5; 7 nucleotides match TRBD1. The germline gives CDR1 SGHDN, CDR2 FVKESK. V trimming: 1 base; J trimming: 5 bases; junction bases outside the gene matches: 10. The CDR3 contains 16 residues. The CDR3 DNA follows: TGTGCCAGCAGCCAAGCCTGGGACAGCCGGGACGAGACCCAGTACTTC. Residues: CASSQAWDSRDETQYF.

The rearrangement joins TRBV6-1 to TRBJ1-1; 10 bases map to TRBD1. Germline assignment: CDR1 MNHNS and CDR2 SASEGT. The CDR3 length is 16 residues. V was pared by 0 bases and J by 5 bases, with 6 bases of the junction left unmatched. The CDR3 here is CASSEARQGARTEAFF. CDR3 coding DNA: TGTGCCAGCAGTGAAGCTAGACAGGGGGCTCGGACTGAAGCTTTCTTT.

The rearrangement joins TRBV6-5 to TRBJ2-7; the D gene is possibly TRBD2 (7 bases). The ends were cut back, 2 bases at V and 5 bases at J, with 16 bases in the middle. The CDR3 has 15 residues. Germline CDR1 reads MNHEY; CDR2 reads SVGAGI. Here the CDR3 DNA reads TGTGCCAGCAGTTACGATGCGGGGGCTAGGGACGAGCAGTACTTC. Protein product: CASSYDAGARDEQYF.

The CDR3 region has the DNA TGTGCCAGCAAGCAGTCACAGTTAAATGAAAAACTGTTTTTT. It specifies CASKQSQLNEKLFF. The chain recombines TRBV2 with TRBJ1-4; D gene unclear. CDR1 is SNHLY and CDR2 is FYNNEI in the germline V gene. The germline V and J ends were trimmed by 7 bases and 5 bases, with 14 bases remaining between them. The CDR3 sequence is 14 residues long.

This rearrangement joins TRBV27 to TRBJ1-1; perhaps TRBD1 as D (6 bases). CDR1 and CDR2 from the germline V gene are MNHEY and SMNVEV (reference sequence). CDR3 length: 14 amino acids. V was trimmed by 4 bases and J by 4 bases, leaving 13 bases between them. CDR3: CASSSEGVGTEAFF. The CDR3 bases are TGTGCCAGCAGTTCCGAGGGGGTGGGCACTGAAGCTTTCTTT.

The V gene is TRBV6-1, the J gene TRBJ2-1, with D possibly TRBD2 on 7 matching bases. The CDR3 totals 12 residues. CDR1 and CDR2 from the germline V gene are MNHNS and SASEGT. Trimming took 4 bases from V and 9 from J, leaving 10 bases between them. In nucleotides, the CDR3 is TGTGCCAGCAGTGTTGGGGGGGCTGAGCAGTTCTTC. This codes for CASSVGGAEQFF.

A word on this clone: Different DNA sequences within this sample yield the same CDR3. V is TRBV5-1 and J is TRBJ2-7; no clear D gene. V was cut by 8 bases and J by 4 bases, with 22 bases left in between. Germline V gene data show CDR1 as SGHRS and CDR2 as YFSETQ. This CDR3 comprises 15 residues. The CDR3 sequence is CASFFKQKAAYEQYF. The CDR3 region has the DNA TGCGCCAGTTTTTTCAAGCAGAAGGCGGCATACGAGCAGTACTTC.

The genes are TRBV10-2 and TRBJ1-3; TRBD1 might be the D (6 bases). Germline CDR1 and CDR2: WSHSY and SAAADI. The CDR3 covers 14 residues. V lost 10 bases, J lost 0 bases, and 13 bases lay in between. CDR3 in DNA: TGCGCCACCCGGGACACCCGCTCTGGAAACACCATATATTTT. As protein: CATRDTRSGNTIYF.

The chain couples TRBV6-6 to TRBJ2-5; 9 positions agree with TRBD2. This CDR3 spans 15 amino acids. Looked up from germline, CDR1 is MNHNY and CDR2 is SVGAGI (reference sequence). J gave up 5 bases and V 7 bases, and 11 bases lay outside the gene matches. CDR3 residues: CASIPGGGASETQYF. CDR3 bases: TGTGCCAGCATTCCGGGCGGGGGGGCCAGTGAGACCCAGTACTTC.

The chain links TRBV9 to TRBJ2-3; the match to TRBD2 covers 7 bases. This CDR3 spans 16 amino acids. With V trimmed by 0 bases and J by 6 bases, 10 bases remained unmatched. In germline, CDR1 is SGDLS, CDR2 YYNGEE. CDR3 nucleotide sequence: TGTGCCAGCAGCGTAGTCGGAGTGGGAGGGGAGGATACGCAGTATTTT. This sequence encodes CASSVVGVGGEDTQYF.

The rearrangement joins TRBV7-9 to TRBJ1-3; D ambiguous. The CDR3 loop spans 12 amino acids. Germline CDR1 SEHNR, CDR2 FQNEAQ (reference sequence). V lost 8 bases, J lost 8 bases, and 13 bases lay in between. The CDR3 DNA follows: TGTGCCAGCCTAGTTCCTCCAGACACCATATATTTT. Translation: CASLVPPDTIYF.

This chain uses TRBV5-1 with TRBJ2-3, with 7 bases aligning to TRBD1. The germline V gene has CDR1 SGHRS and CDR2 YFSETQ. The CDR3 extends over 15 amino acids. V shed 4 bases and J 0 bases; nucleotides not matched to a gene: 5. The CDR3 DNA is TGCGCCAGCAGCCGACAGGGCCCTAGCACAGATACGCAGTATTTT. It specifies CASSRQGPSTDTQYF.

The rearrangement uses TRBV28 and TRBJ2-5; 9 bases are shared with TRBD2. Germline CDR1 and CDR2: MDHEN and SYDVKM. The CDR3 is 13 residues long. Germline trimming cut 3 bases from V and 4 bases from J; bases unmatched to any gene: 0. CDR3 sequence reads: CASSLREGETQYF. Here the CDR3 DNA reads TGTGCCAGCAGTTTGCGGGAGGGAGAGACCCAGTACTTC. Drawing the rest from reference TRBV28 and TRBJ2-5, the complete variable domain is DVKVTQSSRYLVKRTGEKVFLECVQDMDHENMFWYRQDPGLGLRLIYFSYDVKMKEKGDIPEGYSVSREKKERFSLILESASTNQTSMYLCASSLREGETQYFGPGTRLLVL.

This chain connects TRBV6-5 to TRBJ2-7; 8 nucleotides line up with TRBD1. Germline V lookup: CDR1 MNHEY, CDR2 SVGAGI. Trimming took 4 bases from V and 3 from J; bases not matched to a gene: 5. The CDR3 extends over 14 amino acids. CDR3 protein: CASSSLTGGYEQYF. The CDR3 region has the DNA TGTGCCAGCAGTTCCCTCACAGGGGGCTACGAGCAGTACTTC.